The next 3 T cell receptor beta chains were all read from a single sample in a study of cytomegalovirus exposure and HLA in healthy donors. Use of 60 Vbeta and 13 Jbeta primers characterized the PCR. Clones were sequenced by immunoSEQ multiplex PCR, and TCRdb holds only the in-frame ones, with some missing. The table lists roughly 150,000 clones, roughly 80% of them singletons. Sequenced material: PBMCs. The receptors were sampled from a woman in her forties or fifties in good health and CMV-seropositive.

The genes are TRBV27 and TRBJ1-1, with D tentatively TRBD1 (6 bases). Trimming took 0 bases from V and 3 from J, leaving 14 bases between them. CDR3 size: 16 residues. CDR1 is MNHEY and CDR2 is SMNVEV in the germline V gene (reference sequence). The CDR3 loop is CASSLSATGRDTEAFF. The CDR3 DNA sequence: TGTGCCAGCAGTTTATCGGCTACAGGGCGGGACACTGAAGCTTTCTTT.

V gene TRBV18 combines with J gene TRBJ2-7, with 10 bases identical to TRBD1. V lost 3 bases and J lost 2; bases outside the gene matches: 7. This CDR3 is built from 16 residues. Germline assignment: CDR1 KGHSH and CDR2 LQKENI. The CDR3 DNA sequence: TGTGCCAGCTCACCGCTGCCGGGACAGGGGCCCTACGAGCAGTACTTC. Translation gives CASSPLPGQGPYEQYF.

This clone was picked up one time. CDR3 region: CASLAGGPYNEQFF. The DNA for the CDR3 is TGTGCCAGCCTAGCGGGGGGCCCCTACAATGAGCAGTTCTTC. The chain links TRBV19 to TRBJ2-1; 11 bases fit TRBD2. Germline CDR1 LNHDA, CDR2 SQIVND (reference sequence). V was clipped by 9 bases and J by 2 bases; unmatched bases: 3. The CDR3 loop spans 14 amino acids. Combining the CDR3 with reference TRBV19 and TRBJ2-1 gives the whole variable domain DGGITQSPKYLFRKEGQNVTLSCEQNLNHDAMYWYRQDPGQGLRLIYYSQIVNDFQKGDIAEGYSVSREKKESFPLTVTSAQKNPTAFYLCASLAGGPYNEQFFGPGTRLTVL.